The present T cell receptor beta chain was sequenced within a study of cytomegalovirus exposure and HLA in healthy donors. Study background: The same platform used for the approximately 700 first-cohort repertoires was also used for the 100 to 150 validation repertoires, as a later analysis reported.

This CDR3 has 15 residues. J gave up 8 bases and V 5 bases, and 13 bases lay outside the gene matches. The germline gives CDR1 MNHEY, CDR2 SMNVEV (reference sequence). This table comes from immunoSEQ multiplex PCR, and its TCRdb copy is limited to in-frame clones, with some not included. The sample yields some 38,000 clones, roughly 93% seen once. Study-wide results and limits: Generally TCR sequences proved uncommon, though certain public TCRs appeared in numerous donors. Cytomegalovirus association was listed for about 160 TCR beta chains.

Donors came from a validation cohort of approximately 110 subjects, distinct from the first 666-subject cohort. Comments on this clone: Its antigen is unidentified.

The receptor was isolated from a man aged 18 to 30 in good health and CMV-seronegative. The chain is built from TRBV27 and TRBJ1-2; the match to TRBD1 covers 8 bases. Input material: PBMCs. CDR3 nucleotide sequence: TGTGCCAGCAGTCCAGGGGGGCAGGGGGCAAGGGGCTACACCTTC. This encodes CASSPGGQGARGYTF.